Below, 18 T cell receptor beta chains from the same sample are listed, as sequenced in a study of cytomegalovirus exposure and HLA in healthy donors. PCR amplification relied on 60 Vbeta primers (plus 13 Jbeta primers). Assay used: immunoSEQ multiplex PCR; TCRdb lists only in-frame clones, some missing. The top ten clones hold 0.8% to 1.3% of a sample with roughly 180,000 clones, roughly 83% of them seen once. The sequenced sample consisted of PBMCs. These TCRs come from a man under 40 in good health and CMV-seronegative.

Only a few counts were recorded for this clone. The V call is TRBV6-5, the J call TRBJ1-6, with 9 bases fitting TRBD1. From germline, CDR1 is MNHEY and CDR2 SVGAGI. With V trimmed by 2 bases and J by 7 bases, 0 bases remained unmatched. The CDR3 loop spans 14 amino acids. The CDR3 nucleotides read TGTGCCAGCAGTTACGGGACAGGGAATTCACCCCTCCACTTT. Its translation is CASSYGTGNSPLHF.

A remark on this clone: One end of the junction is discordant with germline, which a read error may explain. The chain combines TRBV7-6 with TRBJ2-5; a possible D gene is TRBD2 (5 bases). Germline values: CDR1 SGHVS, CDR2 FNYEAQ. This CDR3 comprises 13 residues. CDR3 residues: CASSPGGGETQYF. The CDR3 DNA reads TGTGCTAGCAGCCCCGGAGGTGGGGAGACCCAGTACTTC. The whole variable domain, filled in from reference TRBV7-6 and TRBJ2-5, reads GAGVSQSPRYKVTKRGQDVALRCDPISGHVSLYWYRQALGQGPEFLTYFNYEAQQDKSGLPNDRFSAERPEGSISTLTIQRTEQRDSAMYRCASSPGGGETQYFGPGTRLLVL.

This clone was counted a few times. This chain joins TRBV6-5 and TRBJ2-3; 8 nucleotides agree with TRBD1. This CDR3 contains 14 residues. Germline values: CDR1 MNHEY, CDR2 SVGAGI. V dropped 4 bases and J dropped 5; count of bases not matched to a gene: 5. The CDR3 region is CASSSPGGGDTQYF. In DNA, the CDR3 is TGTGCCAGCAGTTCGCCAGGGGGCGGAGATACGCAGTATTTT.

This clone was found once. The junction departs from the called germline gene at one end, perhaps through a read error. The chain carries TRBV7-9 and TRBJ2-5; D possibly corresponds to TRBD2 (5 bases). The CDR3 sequence is 11 residues long. The germline V gene has CDR1 SEHNR and CDR2 FQNEAQ (reference sequence). CDR3 region: CSSSSGKSQYF. The DNA for the CDR3 is TGTTCCAGCAGCAGCGGCAAAAGCCAGTACTTC.

This chain links TRBV5-1 with TRBJ1-2, with D possibly being TRBD1 (6 bases). The CDR3 contains 13 residues. V dropped 0 bases and J dropped 7 bases, with 10 bases sitting between them. Germline CDR1 and CDR2: SGHRS and YFSETQ. The CDR3, as DNA: TGCGCCAGCAGCTTGGACAGGGAAGGTGGCTACACCTTC. Translation gives CASSLDREGGYTF. The whole variable domain, filled in from reference TRBV5-1 and TRBJ1-2, reads KAGVTQTPRYLIKTRGQQVTLSCSPISGHRSVSWYQQTPGQGLQFLFEYFSETQRNKGNFPGRFSGRQFSNSRSEMNVSTLELGDSALYLCASSLDREGGYTFGSGTRLTVV.

The J gene is TRBJ2-1, the V gene TRBV7-9; unclear D gene. The V gene's germline CDR1 is SEHNR and CDR2 FQNEAQ (reference sequence). Trimming took off 3 bases at V and 2 bases at J, with 8 bases between the two ends. There are 14 residues in the CDR3. CDR3 residues: CASSLPVPYNEQFF. In nucleotides, the CDR3 is TGTGCCAGCAGCTTGCCGGTACCCTACAATGAGCAGTTCTTC.

The chain carries TRBV9 and TRBJ2-5, with 13 nucleotides matching TRBD2. Looked up from germline, CDR1 is SGDLS and CDR2 is YYNGEE. CDR3 length: 18 amino acids. J gave up 4 bases and V 0 bases, and 9 bases lay outside the gene matches. In DNA, the CDR3 is TGTGCCAGCAGCGTAGACGTGGGACTAGCGGGAATGGGAGAGACCCAGTACTTC. Encoded protein: CASSVDVGLAGMGETQYF.

The genes are TRBV2 and TRBJ2-7; 9 positions match TRBD2. Per the germline V gene, CDR1 is SNHLY and CDR2 is FYNNEI. The junction had 6 bases not matched to a gene; V was cut back by 4 bases and J by 5 bases. The CDR3 sequence is 14 residues long. Written as DNA, the CDR3 is TGTGCCAGCAGTGGCGCTAGCGGGAACGACGAGCAGTACTTC. It yields the protein CASSGASGNDEQYF.

The chain employs TRBV18 and TRBJ1-1, with D possibly being TRBD1 (5 bases). The V and J ends lost 6 bases and 7 bases respectively, with 24 bases between them. This CDR3 has 16 residues. CDR1 is KGHSH and CDR2 is LQKENI in the germline V gene. The CDR3 loop reads CASSSTTQGASSEAFF. Here the CDR3 DNA reads TGTGCCAGCTCGTCTACTACTCAGGGTGCTTCCAGTGAAGCTTTCTTT.

This clone was recorded once. The chain is built from TRBV2 and TRBJ1-2; 8 bases map to TRBD1. Germline CDR1 reads SNHLY; CDR2 reads FYNNEI. The CDR3 is 13 amino acids. Germline trimming cut 1 base from V and 8 bases from J; bases unmatched to any gene: 3. The CDR3 reads CASSEDRGTGYTF. The CDR3 bases are TGTGCCAGCAGTGAAGACAGGGGGACGGGCTACACCTTC.

The chain employs TRBV15 and TRBJ2-5; 7 nucleotides line up with TRBD2. CDR1 and CDR2 from the germline V gene are LNHNV and YYDKDF (reference sequence). J was trimmed by 5 bases and V by 1 base; bases with no gene match: 7. The CDR3 is made up of 15 amino acids. The CDR3 bases are TGTGCCACCAGCAGAGGACTAGCCTCAGATGAGACCCAGTACTTC. Its protein is CATSRGLASDETQYF.

V is TRBV6-5 and J is TRBJ1-2; maybe TRBD1 (5 bases). Trimming stripped 0 bases from V and 4 bases from J, with 9 bases between. The CDR3 has 14 residues. CDR1 is MNHEY, CDR2 SVGAGI, per germline. CDR3 loop: CASSYSGQLYGYTF. As DNA, the CDR3 is TGTGCCAGCAGTTACTCGGGGCAGCTCTATGGCTACACCTTC.

This chain connects TRBV9 to TRBJ2-1; 8 nucleotides line up with TRBD2. This CDR3 is 15 amino acids long. Germline CDR1 reads SGDLS; CDR2 reads YYNGEE. The V segment lost 0 bases and the J segment 9 bases; nucleotides outside the gene matches: 8. CDR3 amino acids: CASSVVVSGTAEQFF. In nucleotides, the CDR3 is TGTGCCAGCAGCGTAGTGGTTAGCGGGACCGCTGAGCAGTTCTTC.

The V call is TRBV6-5, the J call TRBJ2-3; D may be TRBD2 (6 bases). CDR1 and CDR2 from the germline V gene are MNHEY and SVGAGI. The CDR3 contains 14 residues. Trimming left V 6 bases short and J 5 bases short, with 15 bases between. The CDR3 spells CASSSRRSGDTQYF. The CDR3 DNA reads TGTGCCAGCAGCTCAAGACGTAGCGGAGATACGCAGTATTTT.

The chain uses TRBV27 and TRBJ2-1; possible D gene TRBD1, 6 bases. This CDR3 has 16 residues. V lost 7 bases and J 4 bases, leaving 20 bases between the germline ends. The germline V gene has CDR1 MNHEY and CDR2 SMNVEV (reference sequence). CDR3 amino acids: CASTTRGGERYNEQFF. The CDR3 DNA sequence: TGTGCCAGCACTACCCGAGGGGGAGAGAGATACAATGAGCAGTTCTTC.

This sequence joins TRBV29-1 and TRBJ2-3, with a tentative D call TRBD2 (6 bases). The CDR3 is 17 residues long. CDR1 is SQVTM and CDR2 is ANQGSEA in the germline V gene. Trimming took off 6 bases at V and 1 base at J, with 23 bases between the two ends. CDR3 sequence reads: CSVGGGAEGVGTDTQYF. In DNA form, the CDR3 reads TGCAGCGTGGGGGGTGGGGCAGAAGGAGTCGGCACAGATACGCAGTATTTT.

This sequence joins TRBV5-6 and TRBJ2-7; a possible D gene is TRBD1 (6 bases). The CDR3 has 14 amino acids. Trimming cost V 3 bases and J 2 bases, with 12 bases left between them. CDR1 and CDR2 from the germline V gene are SGHDT and YYEEEE. The CDR3 DNA reads as TGTGCCAGCAGCTCCTACAGGGTGACCTACGAGCAGTACTTC. Translated, it gives CASSSYRVTYEQYF.

The gene calls are TRBV7-8 and TRBJ2-5; tentative D call: TRBD2 (5 bases). With 3 bases removed from V and 0 bases from J, the gap between germline ends came to 14 bases. CDR3 size: 16 residues. In germline, CDR1 is SGHVS, CDR2 FQNEAQ. This chain's CDR3 is CASSFFVSGHQETQYF. The CDR3 DNA reads as TGTGCCAGCAGCTTCTTTGTGAGCGGACACCAAGAGACCCAGTACTTC.